One sample yielded the 3 T cell receptor beta chains listed below, sequenced in a study of T cell repertoires in cytomegalovirus infection. TCRdb re-derived calls from the reads in MiXCR, one entry per CDR3 protein. Of about 830,000 distinct CDR3 sequences listed, about 31% are singletons. These TCRs' antigens remain unknown. The sample in question was cultured CD8+ T cells from PBMCs, obtained from culture after CMV antigen stimulation. The receptor set was obtained from a human donor in good health (CMV status not recorded). Some clones in this sample may be carry-over from other donors' samples.

This clonotype was detected only a few times. J is TRBJ2-3 and V is TRBV6-5; 7 bases line up with TRBD2. From germline, CDR1 is MNHEY and CDR2 SVGAGI. The CDR3 extends over 16 amino acids. The V gene end was trimmed by 3 bases and the J gene end by 3 bases; junction bases not matched to a gene: 9. The CDR3 loop reads CASSYSRLAWTDTQYF. In nucleotides, the CDR3 is TGTGCCAGCAGTTATTCTCGACTAGCCTGGACAGATACGCAGTATTTT.

The chain recombines TRBV7-2 with TRBJ1-4; D is undetermined. The ends were cut back, 1 base at V and 10 bases at J, with 13 bases in the middle. Germline loops: CDR1 SGHTA, CDR2 FQGNSA. The CDR3 extends over 14 amino acids. The DNA of the CDR3 is TGTGCCAGCAGCTTAGTGTATACGGGAGGAAAACTGTTTTTT. Encoded protein: CASSLVYTGGKLFF.

This rearrangement joins TRBV2 to TRBJ2-2, with 10 nucleotides matching TRBD1. The CDR3 covers 15 residues. The V gene's germline CDR1 is SNHLY and CDR2 FYNNEI. Trimming took 7 bases from V and 3 from J; bases not matched to a gene: 5. The CDR3 reads CASIGQGEDTGELFF. CDR3 bases: TGTGCCAGCATAGGACAGGGGGAGGACACCGGGGAGCTGTTTTTT.